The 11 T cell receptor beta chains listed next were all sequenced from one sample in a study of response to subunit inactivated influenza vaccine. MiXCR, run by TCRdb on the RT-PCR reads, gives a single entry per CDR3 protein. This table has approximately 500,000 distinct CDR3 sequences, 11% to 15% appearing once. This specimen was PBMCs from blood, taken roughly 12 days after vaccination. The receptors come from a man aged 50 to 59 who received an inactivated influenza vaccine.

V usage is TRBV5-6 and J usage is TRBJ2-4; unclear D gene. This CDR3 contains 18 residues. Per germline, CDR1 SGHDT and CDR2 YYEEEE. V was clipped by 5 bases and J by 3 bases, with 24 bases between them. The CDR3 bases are TGTGCCAGCAGTAACGGCCGTCGGTGGGGTAGGGTCAAAAACATTCAGTACTTC. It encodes CASSNGRRWGRVKNIQYF.

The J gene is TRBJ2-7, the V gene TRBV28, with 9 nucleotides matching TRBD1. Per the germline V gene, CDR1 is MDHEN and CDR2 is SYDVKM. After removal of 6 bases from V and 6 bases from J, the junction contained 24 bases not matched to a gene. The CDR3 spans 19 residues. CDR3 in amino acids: CASSQTTGQGLVLGGEQYF. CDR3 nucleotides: TGTGCCAGCAGCCAAACCACGGGACAGGGTTTGGTCCTCGGGGGCGAGCAGTACTTC. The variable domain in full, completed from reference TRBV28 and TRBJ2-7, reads DVKVTQSSRYLVKRTGEKVFLECVQDMDHENMFWYRQDPGLGLRLIYFSYDVKMKEKGDIPEGYSVSREKKERFSLILESASTNQTSMYLCASSQTTGQGLVLGGEQYFGPGTRLTVT.

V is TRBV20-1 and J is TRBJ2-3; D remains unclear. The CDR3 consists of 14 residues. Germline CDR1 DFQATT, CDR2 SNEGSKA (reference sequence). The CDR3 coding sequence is TGCAGCCCCACTGGCCGGCTCGAGACAGATACGCAGTATTTT. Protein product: CSPTGRLETDTQYF.

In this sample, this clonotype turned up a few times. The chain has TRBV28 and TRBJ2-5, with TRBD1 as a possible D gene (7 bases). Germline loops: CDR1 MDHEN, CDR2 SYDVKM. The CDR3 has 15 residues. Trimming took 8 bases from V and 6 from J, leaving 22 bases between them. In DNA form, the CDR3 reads TGTGCCAGCTGCAACATCGACAGGGAGGAGAAGACCCAGTACTTC. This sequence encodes CASCNIDREEKTQYF.

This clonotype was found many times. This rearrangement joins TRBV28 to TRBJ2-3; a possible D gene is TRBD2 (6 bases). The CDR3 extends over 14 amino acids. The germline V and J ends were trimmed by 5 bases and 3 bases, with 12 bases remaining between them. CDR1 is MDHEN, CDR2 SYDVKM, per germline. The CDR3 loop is CASSPGSGTDTQYF. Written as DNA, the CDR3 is TGTGCCAGCAGTCCCGGGAGTGGAACAGATACGCAGTATTTT.

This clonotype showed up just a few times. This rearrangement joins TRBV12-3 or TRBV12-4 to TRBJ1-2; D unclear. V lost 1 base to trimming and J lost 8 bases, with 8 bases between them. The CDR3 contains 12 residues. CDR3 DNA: TGTGCCAGCAGTTTAGAGCCGGAGGGCTACACCTTC. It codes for CASSLEPEGYTF.

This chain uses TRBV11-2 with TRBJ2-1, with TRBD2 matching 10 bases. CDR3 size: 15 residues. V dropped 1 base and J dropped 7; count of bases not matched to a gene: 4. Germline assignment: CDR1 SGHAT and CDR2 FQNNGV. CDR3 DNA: TGTGCCAGCAGCTTAGGTAGCGGGAGGTGGAATGAGCAGTTCTTC. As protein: CASSLGSGRWNEQFF.

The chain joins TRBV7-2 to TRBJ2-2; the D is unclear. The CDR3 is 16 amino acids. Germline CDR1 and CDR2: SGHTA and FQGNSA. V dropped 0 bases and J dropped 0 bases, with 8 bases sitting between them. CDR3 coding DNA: TGTGCCAGCAGCTTAGCGTTTGTTCCGAACACCGGGGAGCTGTTTTTT. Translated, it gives CASSLAFVPNTGELFF.

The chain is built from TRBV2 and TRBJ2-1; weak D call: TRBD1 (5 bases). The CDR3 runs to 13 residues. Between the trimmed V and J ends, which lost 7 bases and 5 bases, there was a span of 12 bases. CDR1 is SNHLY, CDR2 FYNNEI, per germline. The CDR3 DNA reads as TGTGCCAGCACCCCACAGGAGAACAATGAGCAGTTCTTC. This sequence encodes CASTPQENNEQFF.

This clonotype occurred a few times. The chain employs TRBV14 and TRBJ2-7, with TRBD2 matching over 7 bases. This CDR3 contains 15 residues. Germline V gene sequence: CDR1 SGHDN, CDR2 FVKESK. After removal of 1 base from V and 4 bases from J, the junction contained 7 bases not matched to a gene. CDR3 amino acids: CASSQGLGGIYEQYF. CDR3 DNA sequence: TGTGCCAGCAGCCAAGGTCTGGGAGGGATATACGAGCAGTACTTC.

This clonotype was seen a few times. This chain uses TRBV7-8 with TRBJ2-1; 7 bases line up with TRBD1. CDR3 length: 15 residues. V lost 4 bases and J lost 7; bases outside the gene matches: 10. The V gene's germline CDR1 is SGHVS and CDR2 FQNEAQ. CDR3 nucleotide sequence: TGTGCCAGCAGCTGGAACAGGGGCCTCGGGAATGAGCAGTTCTTC. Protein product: CASSWNRGLGNEQFF.